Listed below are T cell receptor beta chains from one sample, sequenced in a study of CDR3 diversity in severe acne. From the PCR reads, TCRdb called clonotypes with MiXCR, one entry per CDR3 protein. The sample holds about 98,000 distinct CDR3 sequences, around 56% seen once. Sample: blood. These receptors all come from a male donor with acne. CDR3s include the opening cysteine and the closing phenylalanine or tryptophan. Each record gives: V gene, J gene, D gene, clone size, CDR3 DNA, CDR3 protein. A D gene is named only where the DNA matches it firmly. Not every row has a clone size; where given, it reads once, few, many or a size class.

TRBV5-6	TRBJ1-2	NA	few	TGTGCCAGCCCGGCAAGATTACCGGGACAAACGTCCCATGGCTACACCTTC	CASPARLPGQTSHGYTF
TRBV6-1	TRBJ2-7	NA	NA	TGTGCCAGCAGTGAAGGACCAGTCTTCAACGAGCAGTACTTC	CASSEGPVFNEQYF
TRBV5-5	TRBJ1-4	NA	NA	TGTGCCAGCAGCAGAGGGTTTGCAACTAATGAAAAACTGTTTTTT	CASSRGFATNEKLFF
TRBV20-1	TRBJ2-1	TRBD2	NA	TGCAGTGCTAGTCGCGGGAGGGGGAATGAGCAGTTCTTC	CSASRGRGNEQFF
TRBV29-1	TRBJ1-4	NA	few	TGCAGCGCGGCAGGAGTTAATGAAAAACTGTTTTTT	CSAAGVNEKLFF
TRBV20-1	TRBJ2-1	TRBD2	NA	TGCAGTGCTAGGGCTAGCGGGAGGTATGAGCAGTTCTTC	CSARASGRYEQFF
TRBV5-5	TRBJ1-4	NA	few	TGTGCCAGCAGAAGGGGGGACGATGAAAAACTGTTTTTT	CASRRGDDEKLFF
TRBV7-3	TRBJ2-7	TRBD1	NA	TGTGCCAGCAGCCAAGATCTCGGGGACAGGGAAGGTGTGCAGTACTTC	CASSQDLGDREGVQYF
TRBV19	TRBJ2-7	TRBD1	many	TGTGCCAGTAGTATGGGGACAGGGTTGTACGAGCAGTACTTC	CASSMGTGLYEQYF
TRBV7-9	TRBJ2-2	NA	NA	TGTGCCGGCAGCTTGCCCGGAAGGTCCCGGAACACCGGGGAGCTGTTTTTT	CAGSLPGRSRNTGELFF
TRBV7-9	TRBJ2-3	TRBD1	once	TGTGCCAGCAGCCCACAGGGGCCAATCACAGATACGCAGTATTTT	CASSPQGPITDTQYF